The 3 T cell receptor beta chains below come from one sample, sequenced in a study of multiple sclerosis patients with progressive multifocal leukoencephalopathy. Repertoires were generated with immunoSEQ multiplex PCR, while TCRdb's copy carries only in-frame clones and drops some. The sample records around 30,000 clones, around 91% being singletons. Time point denoted: more than ten months of natalizumab therapy. The sample here was PBMCs, taken from a patient treated with natalizumab. The receptor source for this set is a human donor with multiple sclerosis.

The chain uses TRBV2 and TRBJ2-7; perhaps TRBD2 as D (6 bases). CDR1 is SNHLY, CDR2 FYNNEI, per germline. The CDR3 is 15 residues long. Trimming cost V 3 bases and J 0 bases, with 12 bases left between them. CDR3 amino acids: CASSEGRESSYEQYF. The CDR3 DNA reads TGTGCCAGCAGTGAGGGGCGGGAAAGCTCCTACGAGCAGTACTTC.

The chain combines TRBV11-2 with TRBJ1-1, with D possibly matching TRBD1 (5 bases). From germline, CDR1 is SGHAT and CDR2 FQNNGV. The CDR3 is 17 amino acids. V was pared by 5 bases and J by 5 bases, with 24 bases between. The DNA for the CDR3 is TGTGCCAGCAGCGATCGGCGGGGACGGGACCGAGGTACTGAAGCTTTCTTT. This gives the protein CASSDRRGRDRGTEAFF.

The J gene is TRBJ2-1, the V gene TRBV9; no clear D gene. Between the trimmed V and J ends, which lost 3 bases and 10 bases, there was a span of 14 bases. The CDR3 contains 13 residues. Germline V CDR1 and CDR2: SGDLS, YYNGEE. The DNA of the CDR3 is TGTGCCAGCAGCGGGCGGACGGCCCGGGAGCAGTTCTTC. It translates to CASSGRTAREQFF.